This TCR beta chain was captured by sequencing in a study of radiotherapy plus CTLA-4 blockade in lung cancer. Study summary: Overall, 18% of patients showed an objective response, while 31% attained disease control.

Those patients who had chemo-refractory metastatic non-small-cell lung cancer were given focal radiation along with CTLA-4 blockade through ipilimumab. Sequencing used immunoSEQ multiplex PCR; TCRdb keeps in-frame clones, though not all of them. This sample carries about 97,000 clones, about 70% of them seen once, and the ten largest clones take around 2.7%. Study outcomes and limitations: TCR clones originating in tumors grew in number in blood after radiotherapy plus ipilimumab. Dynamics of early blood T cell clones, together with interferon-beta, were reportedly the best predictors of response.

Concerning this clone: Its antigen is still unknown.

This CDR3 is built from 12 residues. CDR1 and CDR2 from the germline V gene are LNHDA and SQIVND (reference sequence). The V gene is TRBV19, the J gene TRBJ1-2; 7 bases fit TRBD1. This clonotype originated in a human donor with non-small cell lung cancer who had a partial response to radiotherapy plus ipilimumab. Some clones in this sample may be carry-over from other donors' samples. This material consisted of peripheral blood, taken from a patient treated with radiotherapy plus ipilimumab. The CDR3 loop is CGTRDRFYGYTF. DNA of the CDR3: TGTGGGACCCGGGACAGATTCTATGGCTACACCTTC.